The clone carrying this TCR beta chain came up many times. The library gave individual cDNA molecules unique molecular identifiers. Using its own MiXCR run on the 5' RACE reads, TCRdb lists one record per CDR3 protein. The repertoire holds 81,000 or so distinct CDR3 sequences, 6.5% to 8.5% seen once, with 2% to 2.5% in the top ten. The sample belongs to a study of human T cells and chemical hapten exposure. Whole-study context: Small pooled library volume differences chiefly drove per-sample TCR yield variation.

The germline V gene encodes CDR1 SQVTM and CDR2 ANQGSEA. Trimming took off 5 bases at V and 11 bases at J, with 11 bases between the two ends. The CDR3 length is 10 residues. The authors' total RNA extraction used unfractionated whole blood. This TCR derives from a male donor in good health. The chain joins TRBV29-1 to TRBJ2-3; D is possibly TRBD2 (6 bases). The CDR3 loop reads CSVQEGQQYF. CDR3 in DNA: TGCAGCGTTCAGGAGGGCCAGCAGTATTTT.